This TCR beta chain was identified during a study of blood T cells in healthy people across ages. Germline V gives CDR1 MGHDK, CDR2 SYGVNS. The V segment lost 7 bases and the J segment 3 bases; nucleotides outside the gene matches: 2. This CDR3 is 14 amino acids long. Primed by a sample-barcoded 5' primer and a J-beta primer mix, a second PCR proceeded for roughly 7 to 12 cycles. TCRdb itself ran the 5' RACE reads through MiXCR, one entry per CDR3 protein. The sample yields 650,000 to 900,000 distinct CDR3 sequences, 55% to 65% seen once. Sequenced: blood. The sequence came from a man aged 25 to 45 in good health. V is TRBV25-1 and J is TRBJ2-2; 10 nucleotides agree with TRBD2. CDR3 DNA: TGTGCCAGCAAGCGGGGGGGCGACACCGGGGAGCTGTTTTTT. It encodes CASKRGGDTGELFF.